What follows are 18 T cell receptor beta chains derived from one specimen sequenced in a study of blood T cell repertoires in COVID-19. Method: immunoSEQ multiplex PCR; TCRdb's copy keeps in-frame clones and lacks some. The profile covers 200,000 to 250,000 clones, with just over 85% appearing a single time and more than 5.5% taken by the ten largest. The specimen sequenced was peripheral blood. Receptors were obtained from a man of 80 years or more with acute or convalescent COVID-19.

The chain uses TRBV7-2 and TRBJ1-1; TRBD1 agrees at 8 bases. Germline-derived CDR1 and CDR2 are SGHTA and FQGNSA. CDR3 length: 15 residues. V was pared by 3 bases and J by 0 bases, with 3 bases of the junction left unmatched. The CDR3 sequence is CASSFYRGVNTEAFF. CDR3 DNA: TGTGCCAGCAGCTTCTACAGGGGGGTGAACACTGAAGCTTTCTTT.

The CDR3 nucleotides are TGTGCCTGGAGGCCCCGGGACAGAAGGAACACTGAAGCTTTCTTT. This codes for CAWRPRDRRNTEAFF. V and J are TRBV30 and TRBJ1-1, with 7 bases aligning to TRBD1. The CDR3 has 15 residues. The V gene's germline CDR1 is GTSNPN and CDR2 SVGIG (reference sequence). V gave up 3 bases and J gave up 1 base; unmatched junction bases: 8. The variable domain in full, with the rest retrieved from reference TRBV30 and TRBJ1-1, is SQTIHQWPATLVQPVGSPLSLECTVEGTSNPNLYWYRQAAGRGLQLLFYSVGIGQISSEVPQNLSASRPQDRQFILSSKKLLLSDSGFYLCAWRPRDRRNTEAFFGQGTRLTVV.

This clone turned up a few times. V and J are TRBV7-2 and TRBJ1-3; D possibly corresponds to TRBD1 (5 bases). Germline-derived CDR1 and CDR2 are SGHTA and FQGNSA. The CDR3 consists of 15 residues. Trimming left V 5 bases short and J 0 bases short, with 11 bases between. The CDR3 coding sequence is TGTGCCAGCAGCCCCACCGGGGGCTCTGGAAACACCATATATTTT. Translation gives CASSPTGGSGNTIYF.

The rearrangement links TRBV27 to TRBJ2-1, with a tentative D call TRBD1 (7 bases). The CDR3 has 14 residues. The germline gives CDR1 MNHEY, CDR2 SMNVEV (reference sequence). V lost 4 bases and J lost 9, with 16 bases in between. CDR3 sequence (DNA): TGTGCCAGCAGTTCGACGCAGGGGGGCGGTGAGCAGTTCTTC. Translating gives CASSSTQGGGEQFF.

The gene calls are TRBV28 and TRBJ1-5; unclear D gene. The V end lost 5 bases, the J end lost 2 bases, and 16 bases lay between the germline ends. Germline V gene lookup returns CDR1 MDHEN and CDR2 SYDVKM. The CDR3 has 16 residues. The CDR3 reads CASSPGDRIGNQPQHF. The CDR3 nucleotides read TGTGCCAGCAGTCCCGGAGACCGGATAGGCAATCAGCCCCAGCATTTT.

The chain employs TRBV9 and TRBJ2-3, with TRBD2 as a possible D gene (5 bases). V gave up 4 bases and J gave up 2 bases, with 14 bases separating them. The CDR3 has 15 residues. Germline-derived CDR1 and CDR2 are SGDLS and YYNGEE. CDR3 sequence reads: CASSIGWGATDTQYF. The CDR3, as DNA: TGTGCCAGCAGCATTGGATGGGGAGCCACAGATACGCAGTATTTT.

This chain joins TRBV25-1 and TRBJ1-1; 7 nucleotides line up with TRBD1. The V segment lost 4 bases and the J segment 6 bases; nucleotides outside the gene matches: 14. CDR3 length: 16 amino acids. CDR1 MGHDK and CDR2 SYGVNS come from the germline V gene. The CDR3 DNA is TGTGCCAGCAGTGCCTTTGAGGGGGCGCGAGGATCTGAAGCTTTCTTT. The encoded protein is CASSAFEGARGSEAFF.

The chain employs TRBV7-2 and TRBJ2-3; D is uncertain. Trimming pared 1 base from V and 0 bases from J, leaving 5 bases between. Germline lookup yields CDR1 SGHTA and CDR2 FQGNSA. CDR3 size: 14 residues. The CDR3 nucleotides read TGTGCCAGCAGCTTAGACTCTAGCACAGATACGCAGTATTTT. It is translated as CASSLDSSTDTQYF.

CDR3 amino acids: CASTPWRVAGVDTQYF. The DNA for the CDR3 is TGTGCCAGTACCCCCTGGCGGGTAGCGGGTGTCGACACGCAGTATTTT. The chain employs TRBV19 and TRBJ2-3; TRBD2 matches 7 bases. The length of the CDR3 is 16 residues. Germline values: CDR1 LNHDA, CDR2 SQIVND (reference sequence). V lost 7 bases to trimming and J lost 9 bases; unmatched junction nucleotides: 19.

The chain employs TRBV5-1 and TRBJ2-3; 7 bases agree with TRBD1. The V gene end was trimmed by 4 bases and the J gene end by 2 bases; junction bases not matched to a gene: 13. The CDR3 spans 17 residues. The V gene's germline CDR1 is SGHRS and CDR2 YFSETQ. CDR3 coding DNA: TGCGCCAGCAGCACAAACCCCGGGACAGTTAACACAGATACGCAGTATTTT. Translation: CASSTNPGTVNTDTQYF.

This chain connects TRBV6-1 to TRBJ2-1; 7 positions agree with TRBD2. The CDR3 consists of 14 residues. V shed 0 bases and J 8 bases; nucleotides not matched to a gene: 4. Germline V gives CDR1 MNHNS, CDR2 SASEGT. DNA of the CDR3: TGTGCCAGCAGTGAAGCGGGAGGGCCCTATGAGCAGTTCTTC. This codes for CASSEAGGPYEQFF.

The rearrangement uses TRBV9 and TRBJ2-1; 10 nucleotides agree with TRBD2. This CDR3 region has 18 residues. J was trimmed by 7 bases and V by 4 bases; bases with no gene match: 17. Germline CDR1 is SGDLS and CDR2 is YYNGEE. CDR3 DNA: TGTGCCAGCAGCCCAGAGTCCGCCCTAGCGGGAGATCGAAATGAGCAGTTCTTC. This encodes CASSPESALAGDRNEQFF.

This clone was counted a single time. The gene calls are TRBV19 and TRBJ1-5; no definite D call. This CDR3 contains 12 residues. V lost 3 bases to trimming and J lost 9 bases, with 9 bases between them. CDR1 LNHDA and CDR2 SQIVND come from the germline V gene (reference sequence). Here the CDR3 DNA reads TGTGCCAGTAGTATCTCGGGTCGGCCCCAGCATTTT. Encoded protein: CASSISGRPQHF.

The genes are TRBV6-2 or TRBV6-3 and TRBJ2-2; TRBD1 might be the D (6 bases). The ends were cut back, 5 bases at V and 4 bases at J, with 14 bases in the middle. Germline-derived CDR1 and CDR2 are MNHEY and SVGEGT. The CDR3 runs 15 residues. CDR3 coding DNA: TGTGCCAGCAGTACAGCCGGACAGACCACCGGGGAGCTGTTTTTT. Protein: CASSTAGQTTGELFF.

The chain couples TRBV19 to TRBJ1-5; a possible D gene is TRBD1 (6 bases). CDR3 size: 15 residues. Looked up from germline, CDR1 is LNHDA and CDR2 is SQIVND (reference sequence). Trimming took off 7 bases at V and 3 bases at J, with 16 bases between the two ends. The CDR3 DNA is TGTGCCAGTACGGAGGACAGAGCCCTCAATCAGCCCCAGCATTTT. It translates to CASTEDRALNQPQHF.

For the CDR3, the DNA is TGCGCCAGCAGCTTGAAGGGACTAGTCACAGATACGCAGTATTTT. It specifies CASSLKGLVTDTQYF. V is TRBV5-1 and J is TRBJ2-3; 8 nucleotides match TRBD2. Germline values: CDR1 SGHRS, CDR2 YFSETQ. With 1 base clipped from V and 2 bases from J, the junction kept 3 bases outside the gene matches. The CDR3 length is 15 residues.

V usage is TRBV7-6 and J usage is TRBJ2-3; tentatively, D is TRBD1 (5 bases). This CDR3 has 18 residues. V lost 1 base to trimming and J lost 0 bases, with 17 bases between them. Germline loops: CDR1 SGHVS, CDR2 FNYEAQ. CDR3 coding DNA: TGTGCCAGCAGCTTAGAAGGACAAACAAGCCCTAGCACAGATACGCAGTATTTT. Its translation: CASSLEGQTSPSTDTQYF.

A note on this clone: The same CDR3 is also encoded by other DNA sequences in this sample. The chain combines TRBV6-5 with TRBJ2-7, with D maybe TRBD1 (6 bases). Germline CDR1 is MNHEY and CDR2 is SVGAGI. The germline V and J ends were trimmed by 6 bases and 1 base, with 7 bases remaining between them. This CDR3 contains 12 residues. This CDR3 is CASRGQSYEQYF. The CDR3 DNA reads as TGTGCCAGCAGAGGACAGTCCTACGAGCAGTACTTC.